This T cell receptor (beta chain) originates from a study of blood T cells in healthy people across ages. The second PCR ran about 7 to 12 cycles with a sample-barcoded 5' primer and J-beta primers. TCRdb ran MiXCR on the 5' RACE reads and lists one entry per CDR3 protein. The profile shows 1.2 million to 1.5 million distinct CDR3 sequences, 59% of them singletons. V shed 2 bases and J shed 5 bases, with 19 bases lying between them. This CDR3 is 16 amino acids long. Germline loops: CDR1 DFQATT, CDR2 SNEGSKA (reference sequence). Material for sequencing was blood. The TCR was taken from a man aged 18 to 29 in good health. The chain combines TRBV20-1 with TRBJ2-1, with TRBD2 as a possible D gene (5 bases). The DNA for the CDR3 is TGCAGTGCTAGACCGGAGGCCTCCGAACTCCACAATGAGCAGTTCTTC. Amino acid sequence: CSARPEASELHNEQFF.